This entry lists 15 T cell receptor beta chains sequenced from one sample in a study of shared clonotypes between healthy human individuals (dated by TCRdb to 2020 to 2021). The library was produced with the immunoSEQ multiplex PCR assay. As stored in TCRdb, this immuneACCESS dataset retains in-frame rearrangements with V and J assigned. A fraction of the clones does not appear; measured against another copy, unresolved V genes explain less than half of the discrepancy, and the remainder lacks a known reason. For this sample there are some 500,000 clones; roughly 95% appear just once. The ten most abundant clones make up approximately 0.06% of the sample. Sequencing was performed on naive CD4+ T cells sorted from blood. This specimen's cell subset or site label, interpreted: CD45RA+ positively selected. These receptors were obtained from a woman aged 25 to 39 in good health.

CDR3 nucleotides: TGTGCCAGCAGTTTAGGGTCCGTCGGGGGCACTGAAGCTTTCTTT. Protein sequence: CASSLGSVGGTEAFF. V is TRBV28 and J is TRBJ1-1; tentatively, D is TRBD1 (5 bases). Trimming pared 2 bases from V and 4 bases from J, leaving 14 bases between. Germline-derived CDR1 and CDR2 are MDHEN and SYDVKM. CDR3 length: 15 residues.

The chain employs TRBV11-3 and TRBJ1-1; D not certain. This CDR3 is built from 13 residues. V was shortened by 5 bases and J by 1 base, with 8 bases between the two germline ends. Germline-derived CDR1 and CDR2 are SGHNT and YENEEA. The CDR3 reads CASSPTRNTEAFF. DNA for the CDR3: TGTGCCAGCAGCCCAACAAGGAACACTGAAGCTTTCTTT. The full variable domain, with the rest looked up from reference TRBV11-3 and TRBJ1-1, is EAGVVQSPRYKIIEKKQPVAFWCNPISGHNTLYWYLQNLGQGPELLIRYENEEAVDDSQLPKDRFSAERLKGVDSTLKIQPAELGDSAVYLCASSPTRNTEAFFGQGTRLTVV.

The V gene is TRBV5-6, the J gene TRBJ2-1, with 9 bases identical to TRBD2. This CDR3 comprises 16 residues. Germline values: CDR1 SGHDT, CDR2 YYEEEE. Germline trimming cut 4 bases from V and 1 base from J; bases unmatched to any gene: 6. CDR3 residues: CASSRSGSRSYNEQFF. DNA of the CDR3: TGTGCCAGCAGCCGTAGCGGGAGTAGGTCCTACAATGAGCAGTTCTTC.

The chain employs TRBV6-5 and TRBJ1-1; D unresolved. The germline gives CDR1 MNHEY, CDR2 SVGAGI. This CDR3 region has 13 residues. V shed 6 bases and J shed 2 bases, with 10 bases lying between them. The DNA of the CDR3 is TGTGCCAGCAGGCAGGTGGTAAACACTGAAGCTTTCTTT. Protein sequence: CASRQVVNTEAFF.

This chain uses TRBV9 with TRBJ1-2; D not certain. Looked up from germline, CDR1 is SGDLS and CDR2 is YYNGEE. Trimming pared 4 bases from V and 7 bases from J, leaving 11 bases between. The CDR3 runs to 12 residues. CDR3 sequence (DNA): TGTGCCAGCAGCTCACAAGGAGGTGGCTACACCTTC. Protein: CASSSQGGGYTF.

This CDR3 reads CASRPGRLNTEAFF. In DNA, the CDR3 is TGTGCCAGCCGTCCGGGGCGTTTGAACACTGAAGCTTTCTTT. The rearrangement links TRBV28 to TRBJ1-1; TRBD1 might be the D (5 bases). There are 14 residues in the CDR3. Trimming removed 8 bases at V and 0 bases at J, with 13 bases between. Germline assignment: CDR1 MDHEN and CDR2 SYDVKM.

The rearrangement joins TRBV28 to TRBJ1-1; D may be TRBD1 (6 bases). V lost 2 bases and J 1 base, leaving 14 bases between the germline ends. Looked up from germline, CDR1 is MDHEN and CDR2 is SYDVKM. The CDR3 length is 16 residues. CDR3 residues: CASSLEGGARNTEAFF. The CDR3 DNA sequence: TGTGCCAGCAGTTTAGAGGGGGGCGCTAGGAACACTGAAGCTTTCTTT.

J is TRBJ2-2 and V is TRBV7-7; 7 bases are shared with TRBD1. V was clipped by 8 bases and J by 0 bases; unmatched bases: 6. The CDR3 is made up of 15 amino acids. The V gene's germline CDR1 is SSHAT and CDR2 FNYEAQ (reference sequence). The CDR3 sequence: CASALGTANTGELFF. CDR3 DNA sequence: TGTGCCAGCGCCCTTGGGACAGCGAACACCGGGGAGCTGTTTTTT. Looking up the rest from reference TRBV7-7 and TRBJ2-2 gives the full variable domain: GAGVSQSPRYKVTKRGQDVTLRCDPISSHATLYWYQQALGQGPEFLTYFNYEAQPDKSGLPSDRFSAERPEGSISTLTIQRTEQRDSAMYRCASALGTANTGELFFGEGSRLTVL.

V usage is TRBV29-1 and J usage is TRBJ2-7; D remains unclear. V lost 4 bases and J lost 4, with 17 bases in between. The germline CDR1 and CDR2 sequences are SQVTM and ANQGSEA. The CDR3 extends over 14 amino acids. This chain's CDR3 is CSVGSGLRAYEQYF. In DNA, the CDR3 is TGCAGCGTTGGTTCCGGGTTAAGGGCATACGAGCAGTACTTC.

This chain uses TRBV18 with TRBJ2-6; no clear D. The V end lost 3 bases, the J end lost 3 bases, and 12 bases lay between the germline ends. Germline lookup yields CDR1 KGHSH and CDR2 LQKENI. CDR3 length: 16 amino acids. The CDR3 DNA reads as TGTGCCAGCTCACCCCGACCCTTGAGTGGGGCCAACGTCCTGACTTTC. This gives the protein CASSPRPLSGANVLTF.

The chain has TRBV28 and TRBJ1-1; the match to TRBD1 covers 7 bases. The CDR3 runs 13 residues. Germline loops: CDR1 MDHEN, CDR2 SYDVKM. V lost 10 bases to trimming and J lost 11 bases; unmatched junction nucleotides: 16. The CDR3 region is CAIYGQVGNAAFF. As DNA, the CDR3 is TGTGCCATTTATGGACAGGTCGGTAATGCGGCTTTCTTT. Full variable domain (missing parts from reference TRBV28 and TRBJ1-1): DVKVTQSSRYLVKRTGEKVFLECVQDMDHENMFWYRQDPGLGLRLIYFSYDVKMKEKGDIPEGYSVSREKKERFSLILESASTNQTSMYLCAIYGQVGNAAFFGQGTRLTVV.

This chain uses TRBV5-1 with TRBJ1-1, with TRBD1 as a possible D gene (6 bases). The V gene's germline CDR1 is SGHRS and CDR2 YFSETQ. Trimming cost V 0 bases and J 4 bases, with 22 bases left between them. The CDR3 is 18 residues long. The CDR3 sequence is CASSLANFGSNRVTEAFF. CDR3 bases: TGCGCCAGCAGCTTGGCCAATTTCGGGTCAAACAGGGTCACTGAAGCTTTCTTT.

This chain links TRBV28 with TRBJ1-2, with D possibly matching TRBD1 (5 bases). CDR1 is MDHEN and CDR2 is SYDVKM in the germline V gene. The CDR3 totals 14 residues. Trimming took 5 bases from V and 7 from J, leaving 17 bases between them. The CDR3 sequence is CASSPAAGPFGYTF. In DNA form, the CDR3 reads TGTGCCAGCAGTCCCGCGGCGGGGCCCTTTGGCTACACCTTC.

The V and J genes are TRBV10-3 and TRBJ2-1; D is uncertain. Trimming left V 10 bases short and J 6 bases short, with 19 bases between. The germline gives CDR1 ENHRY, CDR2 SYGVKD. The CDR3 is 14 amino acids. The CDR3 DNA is TGTGCCACTGAAGTGGGCCCGTCAGGCAATGAGCAGTTCTTC. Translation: CATEVGPSGNEQFF.

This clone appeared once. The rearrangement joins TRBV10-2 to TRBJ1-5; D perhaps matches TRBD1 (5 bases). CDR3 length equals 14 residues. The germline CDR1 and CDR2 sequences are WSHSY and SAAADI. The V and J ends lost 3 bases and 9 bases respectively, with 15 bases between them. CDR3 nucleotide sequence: TGCGCCAGCAGTGAAGGTGTTGGGGCCTCGCCCCAGCATTTT. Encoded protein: CASSEGVGASPQHF.